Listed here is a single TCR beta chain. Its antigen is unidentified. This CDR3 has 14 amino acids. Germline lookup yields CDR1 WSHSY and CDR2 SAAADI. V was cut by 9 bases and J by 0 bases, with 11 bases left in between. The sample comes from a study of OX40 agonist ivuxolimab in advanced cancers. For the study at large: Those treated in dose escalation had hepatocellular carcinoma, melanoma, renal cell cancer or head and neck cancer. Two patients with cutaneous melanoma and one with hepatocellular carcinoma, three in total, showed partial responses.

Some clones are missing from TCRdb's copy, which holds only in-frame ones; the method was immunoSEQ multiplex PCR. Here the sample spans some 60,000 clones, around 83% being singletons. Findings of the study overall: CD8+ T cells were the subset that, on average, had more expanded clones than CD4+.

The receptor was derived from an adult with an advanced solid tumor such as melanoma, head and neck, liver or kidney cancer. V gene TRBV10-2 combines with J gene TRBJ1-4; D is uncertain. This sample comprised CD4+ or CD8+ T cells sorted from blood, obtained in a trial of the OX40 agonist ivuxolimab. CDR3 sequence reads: CASAYWATNEKLFF. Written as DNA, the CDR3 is TGCGCCAGTGCTTATTGGGCAACTAATGAAAAACTGTTTTTT.